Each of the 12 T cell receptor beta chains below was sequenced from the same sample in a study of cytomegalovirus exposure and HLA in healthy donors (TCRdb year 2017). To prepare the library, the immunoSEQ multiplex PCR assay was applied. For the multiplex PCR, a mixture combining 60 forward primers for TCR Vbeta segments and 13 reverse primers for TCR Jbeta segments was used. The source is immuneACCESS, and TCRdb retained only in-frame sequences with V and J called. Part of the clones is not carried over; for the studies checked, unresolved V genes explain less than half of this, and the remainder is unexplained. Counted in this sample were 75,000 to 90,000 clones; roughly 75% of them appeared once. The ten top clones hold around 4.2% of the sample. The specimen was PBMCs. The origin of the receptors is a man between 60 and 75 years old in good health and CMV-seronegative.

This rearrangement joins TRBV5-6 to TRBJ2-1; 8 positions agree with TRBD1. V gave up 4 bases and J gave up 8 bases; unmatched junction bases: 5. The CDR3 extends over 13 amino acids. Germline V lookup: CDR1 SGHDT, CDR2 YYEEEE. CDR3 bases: TGTGCCAGCAGCGTCACAGGGGGAGATGAGCAGTTCTTC. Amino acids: CASSVTGGDEQFF.

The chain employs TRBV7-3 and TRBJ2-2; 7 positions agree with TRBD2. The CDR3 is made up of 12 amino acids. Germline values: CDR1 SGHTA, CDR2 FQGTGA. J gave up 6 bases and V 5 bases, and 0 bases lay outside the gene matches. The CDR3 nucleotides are TGTGCCAGCAGCGCGGGAGCCGGGGAGCTGTTTTTT. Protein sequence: CASSAGAGELFF. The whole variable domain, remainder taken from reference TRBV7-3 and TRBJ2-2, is GAGVSQTPSNKVTEKGKYVELRCDPISGHTALYWYRQSLGQGPEFLIYFQGTGAADDSGLPNDRFFAVRPEGSVSTLKIQRTERGDSAVYLCASSAGAGELFFGEGSRLTVL.

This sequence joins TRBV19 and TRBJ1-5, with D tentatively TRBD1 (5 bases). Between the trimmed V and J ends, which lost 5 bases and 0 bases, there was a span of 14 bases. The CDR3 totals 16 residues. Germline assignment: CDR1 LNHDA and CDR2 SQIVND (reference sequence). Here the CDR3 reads CASSSSGGYSNQPQHF. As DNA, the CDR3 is TGTGCCAGTAGTTCCTCCGGGGGGTATAGCAATCAGCCCCAGCATTTT.

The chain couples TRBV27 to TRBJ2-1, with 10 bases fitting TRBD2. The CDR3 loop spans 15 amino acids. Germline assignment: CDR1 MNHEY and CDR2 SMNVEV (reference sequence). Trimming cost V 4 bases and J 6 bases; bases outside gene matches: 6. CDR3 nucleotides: TGTGCCAGCAGTTCAAGCGGGGGGGCGGGCAATGAGCAGTTCTTC. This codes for CASSSSGGAGNEQFF.

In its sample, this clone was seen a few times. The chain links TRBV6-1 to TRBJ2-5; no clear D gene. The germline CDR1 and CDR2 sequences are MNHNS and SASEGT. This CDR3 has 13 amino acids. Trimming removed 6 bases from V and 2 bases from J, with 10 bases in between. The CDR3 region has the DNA TGTGCCAGCAGCTTGTCTAGTCAAGAGACCCAGTACTTC. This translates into CASSLSSQETQYF.

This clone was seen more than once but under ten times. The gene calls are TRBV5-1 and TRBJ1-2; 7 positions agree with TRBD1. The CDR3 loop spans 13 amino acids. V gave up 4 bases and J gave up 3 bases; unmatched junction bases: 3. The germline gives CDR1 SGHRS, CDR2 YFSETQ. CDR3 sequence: CASSVTGDYGYTF. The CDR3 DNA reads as TGCGCCAGCAGCGTAACAGGGGACTATGGCTACACCTTC. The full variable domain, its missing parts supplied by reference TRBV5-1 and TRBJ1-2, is KAGVTQTPRYLIKTRGQQVTLSCSPISGHRSVSWYQQTPGQGLQFLFEYFSETQRNKGNFPGRFSGRQFSNSRSEMNVSTLELGDSALYLCASSVTGDYGYTFGSGTRLTVV.

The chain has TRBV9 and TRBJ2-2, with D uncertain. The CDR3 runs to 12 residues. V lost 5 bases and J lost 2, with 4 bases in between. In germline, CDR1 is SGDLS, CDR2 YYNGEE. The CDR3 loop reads CASSPNTGELFF. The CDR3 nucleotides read TGTGCCAGCAGTCCTAACACCGGGGAGCTGTTTTTT.

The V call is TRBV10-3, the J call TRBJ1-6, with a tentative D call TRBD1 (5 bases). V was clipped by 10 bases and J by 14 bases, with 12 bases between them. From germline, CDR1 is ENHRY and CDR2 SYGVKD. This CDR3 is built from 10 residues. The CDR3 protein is CATWWDSLHF. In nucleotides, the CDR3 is TGTGCCACATGGTGGGACTCCCTCCACTTT.

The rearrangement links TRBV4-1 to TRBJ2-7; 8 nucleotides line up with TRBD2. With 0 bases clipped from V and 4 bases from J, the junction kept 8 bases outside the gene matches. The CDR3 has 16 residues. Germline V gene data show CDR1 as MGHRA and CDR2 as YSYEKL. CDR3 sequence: CASSQEKRGGVYEQYF. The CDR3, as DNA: TGCGCCAGCAGCCAAGAGAAACGGGGGGGCGTTTACGAGCAGTACTTC.

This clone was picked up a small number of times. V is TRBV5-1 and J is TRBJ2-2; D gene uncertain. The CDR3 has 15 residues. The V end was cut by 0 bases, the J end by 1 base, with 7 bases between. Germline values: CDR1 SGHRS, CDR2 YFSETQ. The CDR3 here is CASSLDGQNTGELFF. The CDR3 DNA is TGCGCCAGCAGCTTGGATGGCCAGAACACCGGGGAGCTGTTTTTT.

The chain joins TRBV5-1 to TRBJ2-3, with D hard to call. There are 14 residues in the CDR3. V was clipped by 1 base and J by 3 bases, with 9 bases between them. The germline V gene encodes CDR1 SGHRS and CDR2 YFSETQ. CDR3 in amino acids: CASSLFPGTDTQYF. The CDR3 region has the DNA TGCGCCAGCAGCTTGTTTCCCGGGACAGATACGCAGTATTTT.

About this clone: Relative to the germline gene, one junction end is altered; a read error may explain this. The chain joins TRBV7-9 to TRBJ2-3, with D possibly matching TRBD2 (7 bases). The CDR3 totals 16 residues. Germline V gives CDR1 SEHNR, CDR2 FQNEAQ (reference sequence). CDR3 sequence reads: CSSSLVRGGRTDTQYF. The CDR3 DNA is TGTTCCAGCAGCTTAGTTAGGGGGGGCCGCACAGATACGCAGTATTTT.